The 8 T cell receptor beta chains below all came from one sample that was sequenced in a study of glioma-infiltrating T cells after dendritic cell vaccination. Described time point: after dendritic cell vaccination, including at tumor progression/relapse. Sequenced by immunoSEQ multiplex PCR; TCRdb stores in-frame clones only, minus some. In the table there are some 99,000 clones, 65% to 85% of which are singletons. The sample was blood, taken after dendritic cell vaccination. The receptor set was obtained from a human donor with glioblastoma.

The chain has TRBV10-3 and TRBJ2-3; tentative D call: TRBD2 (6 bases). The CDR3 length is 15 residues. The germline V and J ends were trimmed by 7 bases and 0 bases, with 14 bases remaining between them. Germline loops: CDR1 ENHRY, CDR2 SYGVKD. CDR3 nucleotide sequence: TGTGCCATCACCGGGACTCCGGAAAGCACAGATACGCAGTATTTT. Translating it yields CAITGTPESTDTQYF.

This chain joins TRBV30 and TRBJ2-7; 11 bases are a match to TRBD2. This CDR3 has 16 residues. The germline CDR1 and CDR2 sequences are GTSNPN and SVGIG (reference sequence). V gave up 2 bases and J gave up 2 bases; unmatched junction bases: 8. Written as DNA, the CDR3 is TGTGCCTGGAGTCCCCCCGGGACTAGCGGAACCTACGAGCAGTACTTC. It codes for CAWSPPGTSGTYEQYF. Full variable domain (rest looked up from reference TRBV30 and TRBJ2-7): SQTIHQWPATLVQPVGSPLSLECTVEGTSNPNLYWYRQAAGRGLQLLFYSVGIGQISSEVPQNLSASRPQDRQFILSSKKLLLSDSGFYLCAWSPPGTSGTYEQYFGPGTRLTVT.

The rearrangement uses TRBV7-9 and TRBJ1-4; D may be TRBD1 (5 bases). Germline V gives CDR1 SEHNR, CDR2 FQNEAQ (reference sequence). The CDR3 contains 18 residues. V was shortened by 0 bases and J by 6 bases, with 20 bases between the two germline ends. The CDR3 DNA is TGTGCCAGCAGCTTAGCGACGTTCATGTGGGGCGAAGATGAAAAACTGTTTTTT. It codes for CASSLATFMWGEDEKLFF.

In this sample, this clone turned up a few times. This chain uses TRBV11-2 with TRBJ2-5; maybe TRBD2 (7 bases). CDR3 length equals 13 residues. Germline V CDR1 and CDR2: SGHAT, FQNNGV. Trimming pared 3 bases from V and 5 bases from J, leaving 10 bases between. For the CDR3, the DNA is TGTGCCAGCAGCTTGGGAGGGGGGGAGACCCAGTACTTC. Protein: CASSLGGGETQYF.

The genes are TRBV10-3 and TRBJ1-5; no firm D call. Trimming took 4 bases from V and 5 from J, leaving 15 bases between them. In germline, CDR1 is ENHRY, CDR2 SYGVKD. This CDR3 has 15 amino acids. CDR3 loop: CAISGSGQFDQPQHF. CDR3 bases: TGTGCCATCAGTGGGTCTGGGCAATTCGATCAGCCCCAGCATTTT.

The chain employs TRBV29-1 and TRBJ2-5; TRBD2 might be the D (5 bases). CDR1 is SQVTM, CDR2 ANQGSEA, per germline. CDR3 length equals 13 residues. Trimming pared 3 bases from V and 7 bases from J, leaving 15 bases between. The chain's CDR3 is CSVESGSSGTQYF. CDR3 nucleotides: TGCAGCGTTGAGTCGGGGAGTTCAGGGACCCAGTACTTC. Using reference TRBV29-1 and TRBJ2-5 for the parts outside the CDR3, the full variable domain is SAVISQKPSRDICQRGTSLTIQCQVDSQVTMMFWYRQQPGQSLTLIATANQGSEATYESGFVIDKFPISRPNLTFSTLTVSNMSPEDSSIYLCSVESGSSGTQYFGPGTRLLVL.

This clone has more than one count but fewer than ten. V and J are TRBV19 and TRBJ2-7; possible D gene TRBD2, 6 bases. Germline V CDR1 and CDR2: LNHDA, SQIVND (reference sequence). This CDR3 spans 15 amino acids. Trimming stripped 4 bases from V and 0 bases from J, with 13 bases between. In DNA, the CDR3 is TGTGCCAGTAGTAGGGCTGGAGGGATCTCCTACGAGCAGTACTTC. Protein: CASSRAGGISYEQYF. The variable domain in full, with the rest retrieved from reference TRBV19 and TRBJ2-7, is DGGITQSPKYLFRKEGQNVTLSCEQNLNHDAMYWYRQDPGQGLRLIYYSQIVNDFQKGDIAEGYSVSREKKESFPLTVTSAQKNPTAFYLCASSRAGGISYEQYFGPGTRLTVT.

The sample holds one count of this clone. The CDR3 nucleotides are TGTGCCAGCAGCTTGAGTAGAATCTCTGGAAACACCATATATTTT. Its protein is CASSLSRISGNTIYF. The rearrangement links TRBV5-6 to TRBJ1-3; no firm D call. CDR1 and CDR2 from the germline V gene are SGHDT and YYEEEE. The CDR3 loop spans 15 amino acids. The V gene lost 1 base and the J gene lost 0 bases, with 8 bases spanning the gap.